This T cell receptor (beta chain) was sequenced during a study of cytomegalovirus exposure and HLA in healthy donors. Study-wide results and caveats: According to reports, the classifier identified cytomegalovirus status with high specificity and sensitivity. In a later analysis, HLA-C alleles had the fewest associated TCRs, DRB1 alleles the most. A later analysis, which compared TCR beta chains of equal frequency, found the HLA-associated ones more clonally expanded. For most subjects, TCR beta sequences were reported to predict HLA-A and HLA-B alleles with accuracy.

This clone has only one observation. The antigen remains undetermined. PCR amplification relied on 60 Vbeta primers (plus 13 Jbeta primers). Method: immunoSEQ multiplex PCR; TCRdb's copy keeps in-frame clones and lacks some. The table has 45,000 to 60,000 clones, around three quarters seen once. The CDR3 is made up of 15 amino acids. Germline V CDR1 and CDR2: MNHNS, SASEGT. After removal of 10 bases from V and 5 bases from J, the junction contained 10 bases not matched to a gene. What was sequenced was PBMCs. V and J are TRBV6-1 and TRBJ2-3, with 12 bases aligning to TRBD1. This clonotype was sampled from a man aged 30 to 39 in good health and CMV-seropositive. CDR3 sequence: CAILSRDRGLDTQYF. The DNA for the CDR3 is TGTGCCATCCTGTCTCGGGACAGGGGGCTAGATACGCAGTATTTT.